What follows are 17 T cell receptor beta chains derived from one specimen sequenced in a study of blood T cell repertoires in COVID-19. The table came from immunoSEQ multiplex PCR; TCRdb's copy has only in-frame clones and leaves some out. The sample holds a few hundred thousand clones, around 90% seen once. Sample: peripheral blood. The origin of the receptors is a woman aged 30 to 39 with acute or convalescent COVID-19.

The V and J genes are TRBV7-9 and TRBJ2-5; a possible D gene is TRBD2 (5 bases). This CDR3 has 12 residues. Germline V gene data show CDR1 as SEHNR and CDR2 as FQNEAQ (reference sequence). Trimming left V 5 bases short and J 4 bases short, with 8 bases between. The DNA for the CDR3 is TGTGCCAGCAGCCCGACTATAGAGACCCAGTACTTC. As protein: CASSPTIETQYF.

The chain couples TRBV9 to TRBJ1-5; D uncertain. This CDR3 is 13 amino acids long. V was cut by 0 bases and J by 10 bases, with 11 bases left in between. The germline gives CDR1 SGDLS, CDR2 YYNGEE. CDR3 protein: CASSVEGGGPQHF. The DNA of the CDR3 is TGTGCCAGCAGCGTAGAAGGAGGAGGCCCCCAGCATTTT.

The CDR3 nucleotides are TGTGCCAGCAGCTTGTCAGGACAGACAATATCAGGAAACACCATATATTTT. It translates to CASSLSGQTISGNTIYF. The genes are TRBV11-2 and TRBJ1-3; D may be TRBD1 (6 bases). There are 17 residues in the CDR3. Trimming removed 3 bases from V and 4 bases from J, with 19 bases in between. Germline CDR1 and CDR2: SGHAT and FQNNGV.

The rearrangement joins TRBV9 to TRBJ2-1, with 11 bases lining up with TRBD2. CDR1 and CDR2 (germline): SGDLS, YYNGEE. This CDR3 region has 16 residues. The trim removed 3 bases at V and 7 bases at J, leaving 9 bases unmatched. The CDR3, as DNA: TGTGCCAGCAGCGCTAGCGGGAGGAGGAACGTAAATGAGCAGTTCTTC. It translates to CASSASGRRNVNEQFF.

The genes are TRBV30 and TRBJ1-2, with 8 positions matching TRBD1. Per germline, CDR1 GTSNPN and CDR2 SVGIG (reference sequence). The CDR3 extends over 10 amino acids. The DNA for the CDR3 is TGTGCAAGACAGGGGAATGGCTACACCTTC. Translating gives CARQGNGYTF.

The chain recombines TRBV5-4 with TRBJ1-5; no definite D call. The CDR3 contains 12 residues. Between the trimmed V and J ends, which lost 2 bases and 7 bases, there was a span of 7 bases. Germline-derived CDR1 and CDR2 are SGHNT and YYREEE (reference sequence). The CDR3 sequence is CASSFEGQPQHF. DNA of the CDR3: TGTGCCAGCAGCTTTGAGGGCCAGCCCCAGCATTTT.

The chain uses TRBV30 and TRBJ1-2; D unclear. The CDR3 is made up of 12 amino acids. V dropped 0 bases and J dropped 8 bases, with 10 bases sitting between them. In germline, CDR1 is GTSNPN, CDR2 SVGIG (reference sequence). The CDR3 region has the DNA TGTGCCTGGAGTGTAGTCGCGGGAGGCTACACCTTC. This sequence encodes CAWSVVAGGYTF. The variable domain in full, with the rest retrieved from reference TRBV30 and TRBJ1-2, is SQTIHQWPATLVQPVGSPLSLECTVEGTSNPNLYWYRQAAGRGLQLLFYSVGIGQISSEVPQNLSASRPQDRQFILSSKKLLLSDSGFYLCAWSVVAGGYTFGSGTRLTVV.

The V call is TRBV3-1 (or the pseudogene TRBV3-2), the J call TRBJ2-1; tentatively, D is TRBD2 (6 bases). CDR3 length: 15 amino acids. Germline V gene lookup returns CDR1 LGHDT and CDR2 YNNKEL (reference sequence). V gave up 3 bases and J gave up 7 bases, with 16 bases separating them. Here the CDR3 DNA reads TGTGCCAGCAGCCATGAATGGGCGGGATTGAATGAGCAGTTCTTC. Its translation is CASSHEWAGLNEQFF.

The table lists this clone with a few counts. This chain links TRBV27 with TRBJ2-7; TRBD2 agrees at 7 bases. Germline values: CDR1 MNHEY, CDR2 SMNVEV (reference sequence). Trimming took 3 bases from V and 6 from J; bases not matched to a gene: 8. The CDR3 extends over 14 amino acids. The CDR3 spells CASSLTSLAGEQYF. CDR3 nucleotides: TGTGCCAGCAGTTTGACTAGCCTTGCGGGCGAGCAGTACTTC.

The V call is TRBV4-3, the J call TRBJ1-4; D is uncertain. Trimming removed 1 base from V and 6 bases from J, with 9 bases in between. CDR1 LGHNA and CDR2 YSLEER come from the germline V gene. CDR3 length: 14 amino acids. The CDR3 bases are TGCGCCAGCAGCCAAGGTGGAGGGTATGAAAAACTGTTTTTT. This encodes CASSQGGGYEKLFF.

The chain carries TRBV10-2 and TRBJ2-1; D gene unclear. Trimming cost V 0 bases and J 3 bases, with 15 bases left between them. The CDR3 spans 17 residues. Germline loops: CDR1 WSHSY, CDR2 SAAADI. The CDR3 DNA follows: TGCGCCAGCAGTGAGTCGGTGGGTAGCTTAAACTACAATGAGCAGTTCTTC. This encodes CASSESVGSLNYNEQFF.

The rearrangement joins TRBV9 to TRBJ2-1, with D possibly matching TRBD2 (5 bases). The CDR3 contains 12 residues. The V gene's germline CDR1 is SGDLS and CDR2 YYNGEE. Trimming removed 4 bases at V and 7 bases at J, with 9 bases between. The chain's CDR3 is CASSPRRNEQFF. DNA of the CDR3: TGTGCCAGCAGCCCCCGGAGGAATGAGCAGTTCTTC.

The rearrangement uses TRBV28 and TRBJ2-5; 8 positions match TRBD2. The CDR3 runs 15 residues. The germline V gene encodes CDR1 MDHEN and CDR2 SYDVKM. With V trimmed by 7 bases and J by 5 bases, 12 bases remained unmatched. The CDR3 spells CASTGRAGEGETQYF. The CDR3 DNA sequence: TGTGCCAGCACCGGAAGAGCGGGAGAAGGGGAGACCCAGTACTTC.

Points on this clone: This specimen includes other DNA sequences encoding the same CDR3. The chain employs TRBV6-5 and TRBJ2-7; 9 bases align to TRBD2. CDR3 length equals 15 residues. V lost 3 bases to trimming and J lost 3 bases; unmatched junction nucleotides: 6. Germline loops: CDR1 MNHEY, CDR2 SVGAGI. The CDR3 is CASSYGLAGIYEQYF. DNA of the CDR3: TGTGCCAGCAGTTATGGGCTAGCGGGAATCTACGAGCAGTACTTC.

Note on this clone: Different DNA sequences within this sample yield the same CDR3. The chain recombines TRBV5-4 with TRBJ2-5; D gene ambiguous. CDR3 length equals 11 residues. Deletions cut 4 bases from V and 3 bases from J, with 4 bases between. The germline CDR1 and CDR2 sequences are SGHNT and YYREEE (reference sequence). The chain's CDR3 is CASSREETQYF. In nucleotides, the CDR3 is TGTGCCAGCAGCCGGGAAGAGACCCAGTACTTC.

This chain joins TRBV6-5 and TRBJ2-1, with unresolved D. The CDR3 spans 16 residues. CDR1 MNHEY and CDR2 SVGAGI come from the germline V gene. V lost 0 bases and J lost 0, with 9 bases in between. The CDR3 loop reads CASSYSRRSSYNEQFF. Written as DNA, the CDR3 is TGTGCCAGCAGTTACTCCCGGCGGAGCTCCTACAATGAGCAGTTCTTC.

V gene TRBV11-3 combines with J gene TRBJ2-7; 7 bases are shared with TRBD1. CDR3 length equals 14 residues. With 7 bases clipped from V and 2 bases from J, the junction kept 8 bases outside the gene matches. Germline lookup yields CDR1 SGHNT and CDR2 YENEEA. The CDR3 DNA sequence: TGTGCCAGCACCCGGGACAGCCCAACCTACGAGCAGTACTTC. Translating it yields CASTRDSPTYEQYF.